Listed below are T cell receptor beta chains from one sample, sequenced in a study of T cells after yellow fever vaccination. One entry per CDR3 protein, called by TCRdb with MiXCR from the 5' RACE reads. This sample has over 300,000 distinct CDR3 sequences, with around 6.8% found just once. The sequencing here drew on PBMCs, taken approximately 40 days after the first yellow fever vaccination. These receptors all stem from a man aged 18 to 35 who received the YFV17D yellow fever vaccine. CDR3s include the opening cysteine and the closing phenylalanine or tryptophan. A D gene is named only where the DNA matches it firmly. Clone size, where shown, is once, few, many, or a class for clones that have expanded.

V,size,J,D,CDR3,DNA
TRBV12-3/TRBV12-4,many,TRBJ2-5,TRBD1,CASSLRGTVQETQYF,TGTGCCAGCAGTTTAAGGGGGACAGTCCAAGAGACCCAGTACTTC
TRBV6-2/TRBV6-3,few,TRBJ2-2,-,CASSYSIYALVGRDTGELFF,TGTGCCAGCAGTTACTCGATATACGCGTTAGTGGGTAGAGACACCGGGGAGCTGTTTTTT
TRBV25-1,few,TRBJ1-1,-,CASSRGLGLNTEAFF,TGTGCCAGCAGCCGGGGGTTGGGATTGAACACTGAAGCTTTCTTT
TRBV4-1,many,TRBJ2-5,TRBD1,CASSHGTGWETQYF,TGCGCCAGCAGCCACGGGACAGGGTGGGAGACCCAGTACTTC
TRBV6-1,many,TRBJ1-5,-,CASTPRAGDQPQHF,TGTGCCAGCACCCCGAGGGCAGGAGATCAGCCCCAGCATTTT
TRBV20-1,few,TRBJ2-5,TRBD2,CSARLGLAEETQYF,TGCAGTGCTAGGTTGGGACTAGCGGAAGAGACCCAGTACTTC
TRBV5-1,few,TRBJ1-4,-,CASSLGVATNEKLFF,TGCGCCAGCAGCTTGGGGGTAGCGACTAATGAAAAACTGTTTTTT
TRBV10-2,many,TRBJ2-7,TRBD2,CASQTSGSYEQYF,TGCGCCAGTCAGACTAGCGGCTCCTACGAGCAGTACTTC
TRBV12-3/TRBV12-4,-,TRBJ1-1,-,CASRSPISLRGDTEAFF,TGTGCCAGCAGATCCCCCATCTCACTCCGTGGGGACACTGAAGCTTTCTTT
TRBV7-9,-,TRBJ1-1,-,CASSSKREENTEAFF,TGTGCCAGCAGCTCAAAAAGGGAAGAGAACACTGAAGCTTTCTTT
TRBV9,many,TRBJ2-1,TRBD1,CASSARDSNNEQFF,TGTGCCAGCAGCGCCCGGGACAGTAACAATGAGCAGTTCTTC
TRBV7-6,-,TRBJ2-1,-,CASSLDSGSYNEQFF,TGTGCCAGCAGCTTAGATTCAGGCTCCTACAATGAGCAGTTCTTC
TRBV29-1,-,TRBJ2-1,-,CSANRPTLNEQFF,TGCAGCGCCAACCGACCCACTCTTAATGAGCAGTTCTTC
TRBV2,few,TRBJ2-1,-,CASSNNEQFF,TGTGCCAGCAGTAACAATGAGCAGTTCTTC
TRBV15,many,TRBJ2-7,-,CATSLSVSYEQYF,TGTGCCACCAGCTTGTCAGTCTCCTACGAGCAGTACTTC
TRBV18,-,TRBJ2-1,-,CASSLLVWRFEQFF,TGTGCCAGCTCACTGTTGGTTTGGCGTTTTGAGCAGTTCTTC
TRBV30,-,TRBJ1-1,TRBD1,CAWSATGNEAFF,TGTGCCTGGAGTGCGACAGGGAATGAAGCTTTCTTT
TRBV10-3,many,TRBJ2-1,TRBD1,CAISGGQGDNEQFF,TGTGCCATCAGTGGGGGACAGGGAGACAATGAGCAGTTCTTC
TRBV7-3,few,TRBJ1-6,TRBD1,CASSPGQVNSPLHF,TGTGCCAGCAGCCCGGGACAGGTTAATTCACCCCTCCACTTT
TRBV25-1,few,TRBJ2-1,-,CASSPGRRHNEQFF,TGTGCCAGCAGCCCCGGGCGCCGGCACAATGAGCAGTTCTTC
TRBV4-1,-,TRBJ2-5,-,CASSITGAETQYF,TGCGCCAGCAGCATAACAGGAGCGGAGACCCAGTACTTC
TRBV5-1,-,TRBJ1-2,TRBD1,CASSLVPGGFWGYTF,TGCGCCAGCAGCTTGGTTCCAGGGGGCTTCTGGGGCTACACCTTC
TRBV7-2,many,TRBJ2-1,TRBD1,CASSSNRGYNEQFF,TGTGCCAGCAGCTCTAACAGGGGCTACAATGAGCAGTTCTTC
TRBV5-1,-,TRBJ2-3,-,CASSQSPRTDTQYF,TGCGCCAGCAGCCAGTCTCCTCGAACAGATACGCAGTATTTT
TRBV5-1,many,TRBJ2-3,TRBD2,CASSFYGGADTQYF,TGCGCCAGCAGCTTTTACGGGGGGGCAGATACGCAGTATTTT
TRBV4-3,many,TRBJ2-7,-,CASSQQPGAYEQYF,TGCGCCAGCAGCCAGCAGCCAGGAGCCTACGAGCAGTACTTC
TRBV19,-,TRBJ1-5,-,CASDGGNQPQHF,TGTGCCAGTGATGGGGGCAATCAGCCCCAGCATTTT
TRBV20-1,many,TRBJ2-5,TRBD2,CSAWEGNQETQYF,TGCAGTGCTTGGGAGGGCAACCAAGAGACCCAGTACTTC
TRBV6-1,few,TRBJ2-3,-,CASWRENTDTQYF,TGTGCCAGCTGGAGGGAAAACACAGATACGCAGTATTTT
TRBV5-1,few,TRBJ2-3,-,CASSPRPRTSTDTQYF,TGCGCCAGCAGCCCTCGACCAAGGACTAGCACAGATACGCAGTATTTT
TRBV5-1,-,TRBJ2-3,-,CASSLWRGVGDTQYF,TGCGCCAGCAGCTTGTGGAGGGGGGTCGGGGATACGCAGTATTTT
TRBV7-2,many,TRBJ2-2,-,CASTRPGATNTGELFF,TGTGCCAGCACCCGACCGGGGGCCACAAACACCGGGGAGCTGTTTTTT
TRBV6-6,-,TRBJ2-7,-,CASSPDPYEQYF,TGTGCCAGCAGTCCCGACCCCTACGAGCAGTACTTC
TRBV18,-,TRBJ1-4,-,CASSPTAANEKLFF,TGTGCCAGCTCACCCACAGCAGCTAATGAAAAACTGTTTTTT
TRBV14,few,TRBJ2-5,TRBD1,CASSPNRGPQETQYF,TGTGCCAGCAGCCCTAACAGGGGCCCTCAAGAGACCCAGTACTTC
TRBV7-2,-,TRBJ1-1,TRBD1,CASSYSGTVNTEAFF,TGTGCCAGCAGCTACTCCGGGACAGTGAACACTGAAGCTTTCTTT
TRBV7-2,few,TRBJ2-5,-,CASSLTPPSETQYF,TGTGCCAGCAGCTTGACTCCGCCTTCGGAGACCCAGTACTTC
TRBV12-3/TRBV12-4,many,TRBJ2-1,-,CASSLPGTYNEQFF,TGTGCCAGCAGTTTACCGGGGACATACAATGAGCAGTTCTTC
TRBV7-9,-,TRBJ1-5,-,CASSSGLGNQPQHF,TGTGCCAGCAGCTCGGGGCTCGGCAATCAGCCCCAGCATTTT
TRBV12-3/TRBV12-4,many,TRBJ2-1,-,CASSFGIQYNEQFF,TGTGCCAGCAGTTTCGGTATACAGTACAATGAGCAGTTCTTC
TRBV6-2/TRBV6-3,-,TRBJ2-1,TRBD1,CASSLQTGGDYNEQFF,TGTGCCAGCAGTTTACAGACAGGGGGCGATTACAATGAGCAGTTCTTC
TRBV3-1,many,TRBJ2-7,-,CASSGWVTYEQYF,TGTGCCAGCAGCGGTTGGGTGACGTACGAGCAGTACTTC
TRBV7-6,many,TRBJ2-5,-,CASRPQHGLETQYF,TGTGCCAGCAGACCCCAACATGGGTTGGAGACCCAGTACTTC
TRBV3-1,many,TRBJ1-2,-,CASSRSPKTGSANYGYTF,TGTGCCAGCAGTCGATCCCCCAAAACAGGGTCGGCTAACTATGGCTACACCTTC
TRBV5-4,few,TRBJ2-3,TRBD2,CASSLWERGAVGTDTQYF,TGTGCCAGCAGCTTGTGGGAGCGGGGGGCAGTCGGCACAGATACGCAGTATTTT
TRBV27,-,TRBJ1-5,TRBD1,CASGQGSQPQHF,TGTGCCAGTGGACAGGGTAGTCAGCCCCAGCATTTT
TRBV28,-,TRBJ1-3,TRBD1,CASSSPDRSGNTIYF,TGTGCCAGCAGTTCTCCGGACAGGTCTGGAAACACCATATATTTT
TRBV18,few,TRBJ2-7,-,CASSPRDPYEQYF,TGTGCCAGCTCACCGAGGGACCCCTACGAGCAGTACTTC
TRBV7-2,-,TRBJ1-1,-,CASSLGEGRNTEAFF,TGTGCCAGCAGCTTAGGGGAGGGTCGGAACACTGAAGCTTTCTTT
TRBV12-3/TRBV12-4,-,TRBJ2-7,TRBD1,CASSSGTGLSYEQCF,TGTGCCAGCAGTTCCGGGACAGGACTTTCCTACGAGCAGTGCTTC
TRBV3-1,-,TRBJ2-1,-,CASAPPGDYNEQFF,TGTGCCAGCGCCCCGCCGGGGGATTACAATGAGCAGTTCTTC
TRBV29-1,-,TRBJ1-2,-,CSVEYVSRGYTF,TGCAGCGTTGAATACGTCTCTCGGGGCTACACCTTC
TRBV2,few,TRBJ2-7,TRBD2,CASSLGLEVEQYF,TGTGCCAGCAGTCTGGGACTAGAGGTCGAGCAGTACTTC
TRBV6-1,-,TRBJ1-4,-,CASRKTASPNEKLIF,TGTGCCAGCAGAAAGACAGCATCACCTAATGAAAAACTGATTTTT
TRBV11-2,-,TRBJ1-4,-,CASSRKTGTPNEKLFF,TGTGCCAGCAGCCGCAAGACCGGGACCCCGAATGAAAAACTGTTTTTT
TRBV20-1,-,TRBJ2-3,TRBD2,CSASPLAGGDDTQYF,TGCAGTGCTAGTCCGCTAGCGGGGGGAGATGATACGCAGTATTTT
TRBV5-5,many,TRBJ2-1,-,CASSEDWTYNEQFF,TGTGCCAGCAGCGAAGACTGGACCTACAATGAGCAGTTCTTC
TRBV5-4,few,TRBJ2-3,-,CASSQTHGTDTQYF,TGTGCCAGCAGCCAAACTCACGGGACAGATACGCAGTATTTT
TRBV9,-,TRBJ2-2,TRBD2,CASSVGFGTSLAGELFF,TGTGCCAGCAGCGTAGGCTTCGGGACTAGTCTCGCCGGGGAGCTGTTTTTT
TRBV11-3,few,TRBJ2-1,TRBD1,CASSLQGQGYNEQFF,TGTGCCAGCAGCCTACAAGGACAGGGCTACAATGAGCAGTTCTTC